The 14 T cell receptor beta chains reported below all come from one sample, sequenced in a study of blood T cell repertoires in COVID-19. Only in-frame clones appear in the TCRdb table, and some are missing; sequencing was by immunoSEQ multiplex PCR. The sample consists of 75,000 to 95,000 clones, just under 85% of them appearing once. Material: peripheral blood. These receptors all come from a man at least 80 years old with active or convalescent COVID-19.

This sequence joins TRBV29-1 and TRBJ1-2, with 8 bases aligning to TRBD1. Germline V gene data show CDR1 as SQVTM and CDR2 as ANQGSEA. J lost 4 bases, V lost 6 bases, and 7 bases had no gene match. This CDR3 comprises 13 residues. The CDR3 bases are TGCAGCGTGGATGAACAGGGGGGCTATGGCTACACCTTC. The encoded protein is CSVDEQGGYGYTF.

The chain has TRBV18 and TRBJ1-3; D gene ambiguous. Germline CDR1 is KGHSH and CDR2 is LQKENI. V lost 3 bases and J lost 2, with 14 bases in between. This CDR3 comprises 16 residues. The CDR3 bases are TGTGCCAGCTCACCCAACCCGCGGGATGCTGGAAACACCATATATTTT. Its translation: CASSPNPRDAGNTIYF.

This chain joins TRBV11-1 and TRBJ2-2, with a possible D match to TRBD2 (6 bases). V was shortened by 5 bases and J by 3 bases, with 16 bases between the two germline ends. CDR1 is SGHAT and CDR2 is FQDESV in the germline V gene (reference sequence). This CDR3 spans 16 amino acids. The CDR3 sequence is CASSNVREHYTGELFF. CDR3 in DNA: TGTGCCAGCAGCAACGTCCGGGAGCATTACACCGGGGAGCTGTTTTTT.

The CDR3 reads CASRPGTGGLGYTF. CDR3 bases: TGCGCCAGCAGGCCCGGGACAGGGGGCCTGGGCTACACCTTC. The chain is built from TRBV5-1 and TRBJ1-2; 12 bases agree with TRBD1. This CDR3 comprises 14 residues. CDR1 SGHRS and CDR2 YFSETQ come from the germline V gene. V shed 5 bases and J 8 bases; nucleotides not matched to a gene: 7.

The CDR3 spells CASTVAGGVDTQYF. For the CDR3, the DNA is TGTGCCAGCACCGTAGCGGGGGGTGTAGATACGCAGTATTTT. The chain carries TRBV28 and TRBJ2-3, with 10 nucleotides matching TRBD2. The CDR3 has 14 amino acids. Germline V gene lookup returns CDR1 MDHEN and CDR2 SYDVKM. Trimming at V came to 7 bases and at J to 5 bases, leaving 6 bases not matched to a gene. Full variable domain (missing parts from reference TRBV28 and TRBJ2-3): DVKVTQSSRYLVKRTGEKVFLECVQDMDHENMFWYRQDPGLGLRLIYFSYDVKMKEKGDIPEGYSVSREKKERFSLILESASTNQTSMYLCASTVAGGVDTQYFGPGTRLTVL.

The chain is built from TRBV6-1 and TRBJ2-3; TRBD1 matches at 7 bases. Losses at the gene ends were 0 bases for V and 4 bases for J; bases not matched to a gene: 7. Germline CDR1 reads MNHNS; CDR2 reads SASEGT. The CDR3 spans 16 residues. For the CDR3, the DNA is TGTGCCAGCAGTGAAGCGTCAAGGGGGCGCGCAGATACGCAGTATTTT. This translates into CASSEASRGRADTQYF.

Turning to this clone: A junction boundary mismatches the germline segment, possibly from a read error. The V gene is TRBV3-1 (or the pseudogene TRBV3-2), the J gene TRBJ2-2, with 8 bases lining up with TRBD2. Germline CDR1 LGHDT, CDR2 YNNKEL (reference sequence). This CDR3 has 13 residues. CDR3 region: CASSQAGRGVLFF. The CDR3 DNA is TGTGCCAGCAGCCAAGCCGGGAGGGGGGTGCTGTTTTTT.

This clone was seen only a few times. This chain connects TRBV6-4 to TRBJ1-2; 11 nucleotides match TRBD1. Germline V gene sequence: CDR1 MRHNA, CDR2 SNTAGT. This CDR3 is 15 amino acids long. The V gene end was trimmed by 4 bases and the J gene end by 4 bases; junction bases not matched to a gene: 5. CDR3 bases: TGTGCCAGCAGTGCCGGGACAGGGGGTTTCTATGGCTACACCTTC. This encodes CASSAGTGGFYGYTF.

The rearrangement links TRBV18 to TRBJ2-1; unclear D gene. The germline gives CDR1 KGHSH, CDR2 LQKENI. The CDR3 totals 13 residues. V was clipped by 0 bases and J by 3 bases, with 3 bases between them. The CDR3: CASSPPSYNEQFF. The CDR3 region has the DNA TGTGCCAGCTCACCACCGAGCTACAATGAGCAGTTCTTC.

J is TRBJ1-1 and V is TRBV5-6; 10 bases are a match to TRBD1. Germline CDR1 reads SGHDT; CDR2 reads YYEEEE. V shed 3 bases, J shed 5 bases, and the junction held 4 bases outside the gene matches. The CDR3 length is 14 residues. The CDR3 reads CASSWTGGLTEAFF. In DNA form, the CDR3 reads TGTGCCAGCAGCTGGACAGGGGGGTTAACTGAAGCTTTCTTT.

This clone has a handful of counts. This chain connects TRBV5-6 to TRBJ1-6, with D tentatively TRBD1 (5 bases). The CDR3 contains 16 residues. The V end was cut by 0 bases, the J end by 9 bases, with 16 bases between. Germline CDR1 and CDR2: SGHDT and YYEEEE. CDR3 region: CASSLERSTRGSPLHF. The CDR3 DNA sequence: TGTGCCAGCAGCTTGGAAAGGAGTACAAGGGGTTCACCCCTCCACTTT.

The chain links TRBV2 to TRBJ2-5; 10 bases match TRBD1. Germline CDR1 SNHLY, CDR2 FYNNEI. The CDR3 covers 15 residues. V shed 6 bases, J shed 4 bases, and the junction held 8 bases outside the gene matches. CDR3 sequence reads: CASRAGQGNLETQYF. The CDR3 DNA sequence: TGTGCCAGCAGGGCGGGACAGGGGAATTTAGAGACCCAGTACTTC.

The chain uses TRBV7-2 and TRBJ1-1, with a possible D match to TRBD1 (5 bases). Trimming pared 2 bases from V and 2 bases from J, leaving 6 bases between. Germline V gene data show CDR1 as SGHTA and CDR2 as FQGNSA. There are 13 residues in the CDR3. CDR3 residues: CASSLRGNTEAFF. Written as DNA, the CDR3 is TGTGCCAGCAGCTTAAGGGGAAACACTGAAGCTTTCTTT.

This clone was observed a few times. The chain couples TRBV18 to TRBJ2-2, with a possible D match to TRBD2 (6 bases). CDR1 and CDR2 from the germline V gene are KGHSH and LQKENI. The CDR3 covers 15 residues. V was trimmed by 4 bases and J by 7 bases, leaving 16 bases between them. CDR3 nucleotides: TGTGCCAGCTCACTGGGACTCCTGTTGAACGGGGAGCTGTTTTTT. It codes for CASSLGLLLNGELFF. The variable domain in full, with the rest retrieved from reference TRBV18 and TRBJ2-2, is NAGVMQNPRHLVRRRGQEARLRCSPMKGHSHVYWYRQLPEEGLKFMVYLQKENIIDESGMPKERFSAEFPKEGPSILRIQQVVRGDSAAYFCASSLGLLLNGELFFGEGSRLTVL.